This TCR beta chain appears in the sequencing data of a study of T cells in women clearing cervical HPV infection. Germline lookup yields CDR1 SGDLS and CDR2 YYNGEE. Trimming shortened V by 4 bases and J by 0 bases, and 4 bases separated the two germline ends. This CDR3 is 12 amino acids long. A word on this clone: The read gets to within 3 residues of the CDR3 end, and the germline J gene fills in the rest.

TCRdb's copy holds only in-frame clones and misses some; the assay was immunoSEQ multiplex PCR. The ten most abundant clones cover 5.8% of a sample with some 39,000 clones. The chain couples TRBV9 to TRBJ2-5; the D is unclear. Sequencing was performed on blood buffy coat. The sequence came from a woman between 18 and 75 years old with a cervical HPV16 infection that either progressed to CIN3+ or cleared (not recorded which). The covered CDR3 bases are TGTGCCAGCAGCTATGACCAAGAGACC. Translated, it gives CASSYDQET. The complete CDR3 protein is CASSYDQETQYF.